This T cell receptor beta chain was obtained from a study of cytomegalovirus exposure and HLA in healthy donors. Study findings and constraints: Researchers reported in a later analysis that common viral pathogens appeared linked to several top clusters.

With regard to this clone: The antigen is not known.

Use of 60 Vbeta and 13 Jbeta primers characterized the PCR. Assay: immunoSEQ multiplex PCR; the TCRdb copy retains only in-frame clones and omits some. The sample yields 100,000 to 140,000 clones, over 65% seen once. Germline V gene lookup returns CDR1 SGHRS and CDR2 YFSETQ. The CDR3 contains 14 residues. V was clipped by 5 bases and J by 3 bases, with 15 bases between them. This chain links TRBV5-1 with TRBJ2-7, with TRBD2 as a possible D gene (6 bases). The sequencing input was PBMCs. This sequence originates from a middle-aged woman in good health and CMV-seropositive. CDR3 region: CASSSGEVIYEQYF. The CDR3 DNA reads TGCGCCAGCAGTTCGGGAGAGGTTATCTACGAGCAGTACTTC.